This TCR beta chain was obtained from a study of T cell changes during pregnancy in multiple sclerosis. In germline, CDR1 is MDHEN, CDR2 SYDVKM. With 3 bases removed from V and 0 bases from J, the gap between germline ends came to 5 bases. The CDR3 runs 13 residues. Method: immunoSEQ multiplex PCR; TCRdb's copy keeps in-frame clones and lacks some. The sample records 100,000 or so clones, about nine tenths being singletons. This material consisted of peripheral blood, taken in the second trimester of pregnancy. The receptor's source is a female donor with multiple sclerosis, enrolled in a pregnancy study. The chain uses TRBV28 and TRBJ1-1; D gene unclear. The CDR3 here is CASSLQLNTEAFF. In DNA, the CDR3 is TGTGCCAGCAGTTTGCAGTTGAACACTGAAGCTTTCTTT.